These 17 T cell receptor beta chains originate from one sample sequenced in a study of T cell responses to AZD1222 COVID-19 vaccine. Assay: immunoSEQ multiplex PCR; the TCRdb copy retains only in-frame clones and omits some. The sample lists roughly 180,000 clones; roughly 92% were seen once. Sequencing used peripheral blood, obtained 28 days after the second AZD1222 dose. The receptors were sampled from an adult who received the AZD1222 COVID-19 vaccine.

The chain employs TRBV28 and TRBJ2-7; D remains unclear. Trimming stripped 10 bases from V and 2 bases from J, with 27 bases between. The CDR3 consists of 17 residues. Germline V gene data show CDR1 as MDHEN and CDR2 as SYDVKM. CDR3 loop: CAIHGEAAPDGPYEQYF. CDR3 DNA: TGTGCCATCCACGGCGAGGCGGCCCCTGACGGTCCCTACGAGCAGTACTTC.

This sequence joins TRBV5-1 and TRBJ2-2; D tentatively reads TRBD1 or TRBD2 (5 bases each). Trimming took off 0 bases at V and 4 bases at J, with 19 bases between the two ends. The CDR3 totals 18 residues. The germline V gene encodes CDR1 SGHRS and CDR2 YFSETQ. CDR3 DNA: TGCGCCAGCAGCTTGGGGCGTATGAGGGACGAGAGCACCGGGGAGCTGTTTTTT. This sequence encodes CASSLGRMRDESTGELFF.

The V call is TRBV6-5, the J call TRBJ1-3; no clear D gene. The length of the CDR3 is 13 residues. Germline V gene data show CDR1 as MNHEY and CDR2 as SVGAGI. V was shortened by 3 bases and J by 1 base, with 4 bases between the two germline ends. CDR3 bases: TGTGCCAGCAGTTATAGGTCTGGAAACACCATATATTTT. Its translation is CASSYRSGNTIYF.

The gene calls are TRBV19 and TRBJ1-1, with 11 bases that match TRBD1. The V gene end was trimmed by 8 bases and the J gene end by 4 bases; junction bases not matched to a gene: 3. From germline, CDR1 is LNHDA and CDR2 SQIVND (reference sequence). This CDR3 has 13 amino acids. This chain's CDR3 is CASPGTGGTEAFF. The CDR3 DNA is TGTGCCAGTCCCGGGACAGGGGGCACTGAAGCTTTCTTT.

CDR3 loop: CASSLGEKLFF. CDR3 nucleotide sequence: TGTGCCAGCAGTTTGGGGGAAAAACTGTTTTTT. The rearrangement joins TRBV27 to TRBJ1-4; D unclear. The germline gives CDR1 MNHEY, CDR2 SMNVEV (reference sequence). This CDR3 has 11 amino acids. Trimming pared 3 bases from V and 8 bases from J, leaving 4 bases between.

This sequence joins TRBV29-1 and TRBJ1-1; D gene uncertain. The CDR3 is 11 amino acids. V gave up 4 bases and J gave up 6 bases, with 9 bases separating them. The V gene's germline CDR1 is SQVTM and CDR2 ANQGSEA. As DNA, the CDR3 is TGCAGCGTTGCCAGGAGGTCTGAAGCTTTCTTT. This sequence encodes CSVARRSEAFF.

This clone came up once. The CDR3 spells CASSAQGSVQYGNTIYF. CDR3 sequence (DNA): TGTGCCAGCAGCGCCCAAGGCTCGGTGCAGTATGGAAACACCATATATTTT. V usage is TRBV9 and J usage is TRBJ1-3, with D hard to call. This CDR3 is 17 amino acids long. From germline, CDR1 is SGDLS and CDR2 YYNGEE. With 3 bases removed from V and 3 bases from J, the gap between germline ends came to 19 bases.

J is TRBJ1-2 and V is TRBV7-3, with D perhaps matching TRBD1 (6 bases). The V and J ends lost 1 base and 4 bases respectively, with 13 bases between them. This CDR3 comprises 15 residues. CDR1 SGHTA and CDR2 FQGTGA come from the germline V gene. For the CDR3, the DNA is TGTGCCAGCAGCTTAAACGGGGGCCGTGGCTATGGCTACACCTTC. Amino acid sequence: CASSLNGGRGYGYTF.

The V gene is TRBV7-3, the J gene TRBJ1-6, with TRBD1 identical over 7 bases. The CDR3 length is 19 residues. The germline gives CDR1 SGHTA, CDR2 FQGTGA. Unmatched junction bases numbered 14, after V lost 1 base and J lost 5 bases. In DNA, the CDR3 is TGTGCCAGCAGCTTAATAGGAGCGCTGTCAGGGGGAGATAATTCACCCCTCCACTTT. Residues: CASSLIGALSGGDNSPLHF.

The V and J genes are TRBV7-2 and TRBJ2-5; TRBD2 matches 7 bases. CDR3 length equals 15 residues. V lost 3 bases, J lost 7 bases, and 11 bases stayed unmatched. Germline values: CDR1 SGHTA, CDR2 FQGNSA. Here the CDR3 reads CASSFSTSVPGTQYF. The DNA for the CDR3 is TGTGCCAGCAGCTTTAGTACTAGCGTGCCGGGGACCCAGTACTTC.

The chain carries TRBV28 and TRBJ1-6, with 7 bases matching TRBD1. Germline V gene lookup returns CDR1 MDHEN and CDR2 SYDVKM. After removal of 6 bases from V and 7 bases from J, the junction contained 9 bases not matched to a gene. The CDR3 has 15 amino acids. The CDR3 sequence is CASSEQGLLNSPLHF. The CDR3 nucleotides are TGTGCCAGCAGCGAACAGGGGCTGTTGAATTCACCCCTCCACTTT.

This clone was counted a single time. This chain uses TRBV5-1 with TRBJ1-1; 11 bases are shared with TRBD1. The germline gives CDR1 SGHRS, CDR2 YFSETQ. The CDR3 consists of 17 residues. V shed 6 bases and J 4 bases; nucleotides not matched to a gene: 14. CDR3 sequence reads: CASTSLGTGTGGTEAFF. The CDR3 nucleotides are TGCGCCAGCACTTCACTAGGCACCGGGACAGGGGGCACTGAAGCTTTCTTT.

This chain links TRBV5-4 with TRBJ1-2, with TRBD1 matching over 8 bases. The trim removed 4 bases at V and 2 bases at J, leaving 4 bases unmatched. The CDR3 extends over 14 amino acids. Germline assignment: CDR1 SGHNT and CDR2 YYREEE (reference sequence). CDR3 sequence reads: CASSPRDRNYGYTF. The CDR3 DNA is TGTGCCAGCAGCCCTCGGGACAGGAACTATGGCTACACCTTC.

The chain joins TRBV7-2 to TRBJ2-7; D not certain. This CDR3 spans 14 amino acids. Germline CDR1 SGHTA, CDR2 FQGNSA. V was clipped by 2 bases and J by 5 bases, with 13 bases between them. The CDR3 bases are TGTGCCAGCAGCTTAAGTACCGGGCACGACGAGCAGTACTTC. This sequence encodes CASSLSTGHDEQYF.

The chain carries TRBV19 and TRBJ1-1; D is perhaps TRBD1 (6 bases). Germline assignment: CDR1 LNHDA and CDR2 SQIVND (reference sequence). The CDR3 spans 15 residues. The V end was cut by 3 bases, the J end by 1 base, with 12 bases between. The CDR3 DNA is TGTGCCAGTAGTATCCCGGGACACGCGAACACTGAAGCTTTCTTT. It translates to CASSIPGHANTEAFF.

J is TRBJ2-7 and V is TRBV30; weak D call: TRBD2 (5 bases). The V gene lost 5 bases and the J gene lost 4 bases, with 12 bases spanning the gap. The CDR3 spans 12 residues. Per the germline V gene, CDR1 is GTSNPN and CDR2 is SVGIG (reference sequence). The CDR3 DNA reads as TGTGCCTGGGCCCAGCAGCGGTACGAGCAGTACTTC. This encodes CAWAQQRYEQYF.

The rearrangement links TRBV2 to TRBJ1-5; D remains unclear. In germline, CDR1 is SNHLY, CDR2 FYNNEI. The length of the CDR3 is 14 residues. The V end was cut by 5 bases, the J end by 0 bases, with 8 bases between. CDR3 sequence: CASSQSYSNQPQHF. The CDR3 DNA reads TGTGCCAGCAGTCAATCATATAGCAATCAGCCCCAGCATTTT.